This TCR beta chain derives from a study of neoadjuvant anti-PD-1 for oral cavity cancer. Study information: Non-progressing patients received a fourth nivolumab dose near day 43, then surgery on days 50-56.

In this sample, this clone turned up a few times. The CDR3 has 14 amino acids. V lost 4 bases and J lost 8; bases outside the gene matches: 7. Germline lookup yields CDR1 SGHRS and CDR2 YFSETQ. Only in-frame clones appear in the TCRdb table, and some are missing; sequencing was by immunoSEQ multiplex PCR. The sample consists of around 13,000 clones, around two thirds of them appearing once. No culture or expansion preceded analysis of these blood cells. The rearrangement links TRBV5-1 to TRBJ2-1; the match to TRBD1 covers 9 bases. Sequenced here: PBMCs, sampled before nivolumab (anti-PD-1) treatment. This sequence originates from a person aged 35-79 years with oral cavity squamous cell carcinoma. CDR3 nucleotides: TGCGCCAGCAGCCTACAGGGGGCCAGCCATGAGCAGTTCTTC. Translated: CASSLQGASHEQFF.